This T cell receptor (beta chain) was observed in a study of cytomegalovirus exposure and HLA in healthy donors. Trimming took off 5 bases at V and 7 bases at J, with 11 bases between the two ends. Germline V gives CDR1 MNHNY, CDR2 SVGAGI (reference sequence). The CDR3 contains 12 residues. Assay used: immunoSEQ multiplex PCR; TCRdb lists only in-frame clones, some missing. Here the sample spans around 240,000 clones, nearly 90% being singletons. As concerns this clone: Its antigen is unknown.

General observations from the study: Researchers counted 180 or so TCR beta chains as cytomegalovirus-associated.

The origin of this receptor is a young woman in good health and CMV-seronegative. The sample taken for sequencing was PBMCs. The V call is TRBV6-6, the J call TRBJ1-2; maybe TRBD1 (5 bases). The CDR3 protein is CASSDQGPGYTF. The CDR3 DNA reads as TGTGCCAGCAGTGACCAGGGTCCTGGCTACACCTTC.